This record concerns one T cell receptor beta chain sequence. This sample stems from a study of control samples from healthy donors and cancer patients. This CDR3 region has 13 residues. Germline V lookup: CDR1 SNHLY, CDR2 FYNNEI. V gave up 5 bases and J gave up 7 bases; unmatched junction bases: 3. The data were produced by immunoSEQ multiplex PCR, yet TCRdb's version contains in-frame clones alone and is incomplete. The sample has about 160,000 clones; about 93% are singletons. This chain joins TRBV2 and TRBJ1-5, with 9 bases lining up with TRBD1. The sample was blood. The receptor was isolated from a woman in her 30s in good health. The CDR3 nucleotides are TGTGCCAGCAGTTGGACAGGGGTCCAGCCCCAGCATTTT. The encoded protein is CASSWTGVQPQHF.